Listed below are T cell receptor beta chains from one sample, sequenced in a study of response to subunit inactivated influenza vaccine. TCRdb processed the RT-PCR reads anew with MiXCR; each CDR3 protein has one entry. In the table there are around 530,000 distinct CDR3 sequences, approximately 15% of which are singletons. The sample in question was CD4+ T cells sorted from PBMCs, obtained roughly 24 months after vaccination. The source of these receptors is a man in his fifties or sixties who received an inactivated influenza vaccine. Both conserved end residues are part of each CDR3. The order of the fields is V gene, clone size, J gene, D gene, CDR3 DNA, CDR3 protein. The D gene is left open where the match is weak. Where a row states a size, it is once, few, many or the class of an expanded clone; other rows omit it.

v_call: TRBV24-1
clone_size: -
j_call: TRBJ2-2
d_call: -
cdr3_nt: TGTGCCACCAGTGATTGGGCTGACACCGGGGAGCTGTTTTTT
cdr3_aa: CATSDWADTGELFF

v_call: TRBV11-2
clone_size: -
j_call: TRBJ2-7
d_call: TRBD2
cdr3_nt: TGTGCCAGCAGCTCCTTTTCGGGGGGGGATCTTTACGAGCAGTACTTC
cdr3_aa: CASSSFSGGDLYEQYF

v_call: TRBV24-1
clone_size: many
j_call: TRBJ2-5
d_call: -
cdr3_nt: TGTGCCACCAGTGATTCCCCGGAGACCCAGTACTTC
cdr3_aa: CATSDSPETQYF

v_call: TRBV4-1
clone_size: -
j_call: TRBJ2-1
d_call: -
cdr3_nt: TGCGCCAGCAGCCCCAGGGTCTCCTACAATGAGCAGTTCTTC
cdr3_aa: CASSPRVSYNEQFF

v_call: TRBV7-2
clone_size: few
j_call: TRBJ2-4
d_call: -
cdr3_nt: TGTGCCAGCAGCCCCCAAGCGGGTCTGGCCAAAAACATTCAGTACTTC
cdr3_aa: CASSPQAGLAKNIQYF

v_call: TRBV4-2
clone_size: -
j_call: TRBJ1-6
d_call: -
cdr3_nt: TGTGCCAGCAGCCAAGTAGTGCTCCGGGATTCACCCCTCCACTTT
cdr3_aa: CASSQVVLRDSPLHF

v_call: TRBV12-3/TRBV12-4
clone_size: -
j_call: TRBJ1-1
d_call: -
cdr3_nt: TGTGCCAGCAGTTTTTGGGAGAACACTGAAGCTTTCTTT
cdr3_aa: CASSFWENTEAFF

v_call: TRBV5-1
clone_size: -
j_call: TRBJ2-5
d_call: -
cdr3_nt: TGCGCCAGCAGCTCACAGGGCTCTGAAGAGACCCAGTACTTC
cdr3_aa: CASSSQGSEETQYF

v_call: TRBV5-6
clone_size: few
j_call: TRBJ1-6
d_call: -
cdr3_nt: TGTGCCAGCAGCTTAAGACAGTATAATTCACCCCTCCACTTT
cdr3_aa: CASSLRQYNSPLHF

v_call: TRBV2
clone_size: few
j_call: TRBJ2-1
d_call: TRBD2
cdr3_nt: TGTGCCAGCAGTGTAGGACTAGCAACCAATGAGCAGTTCTTC
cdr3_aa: CASSVGLATNEQFF

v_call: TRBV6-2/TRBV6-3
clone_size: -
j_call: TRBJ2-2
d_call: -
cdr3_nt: TGTGCCAGCAGTTACGGGATAACCACCGGGGAGCTGTTTTTT
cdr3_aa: CASSYGITTGELFF

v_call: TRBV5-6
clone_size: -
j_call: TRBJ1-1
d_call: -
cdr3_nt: TGTGCCAGCAGCCCCGACCGTGTTCCTGAAGCTTTCTTT
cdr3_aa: CASSPDRVPEAFF

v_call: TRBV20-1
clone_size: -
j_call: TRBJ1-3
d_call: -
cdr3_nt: TGCAGTGCTAGAGCCGGGGGCCAGGGAAACACCATATATTTT
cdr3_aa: CSARAGGQGNTIYF

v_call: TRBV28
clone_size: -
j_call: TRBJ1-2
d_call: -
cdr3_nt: TGTGCCAGCAGGACCGGGACGTTTTATGGCTACACCTTC
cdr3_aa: CASRTGTFYGYTF

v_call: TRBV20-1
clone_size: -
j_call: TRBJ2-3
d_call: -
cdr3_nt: TGCAGTGCTAGAGATTGGGGAGGTACGCAGTATTTT
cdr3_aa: CSARDWGGTQYF

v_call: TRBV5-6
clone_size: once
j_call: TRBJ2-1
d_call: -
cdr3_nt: TGTGCCAGCACTCACTGGGGGAGGCACAATGAGCAGTTCTTC
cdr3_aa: CASTHWGRHNEQFF

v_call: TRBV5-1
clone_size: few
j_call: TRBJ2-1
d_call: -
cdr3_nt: TGCGCCAGCAGCCACGTCTCCGGGAAGAGCTCCTACAATGAGCAGTTCTTC
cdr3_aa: CASSHVSGKSSYNEQFF

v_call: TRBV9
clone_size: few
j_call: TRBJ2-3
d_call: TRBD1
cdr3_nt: TGTGCCAGCAGCAAGACAGGGATCCACACAGATACGCAGTATTTT
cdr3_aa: CASSKTGIHTDTQYF

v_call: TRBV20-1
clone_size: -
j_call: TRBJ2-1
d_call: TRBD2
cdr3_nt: TGCAGTGCTAGAGCCCCCATGGCTAGCGGGAGGACCTACAATGAGCAGTTCTTC
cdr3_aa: CSARAPMASGRTYNEQFF

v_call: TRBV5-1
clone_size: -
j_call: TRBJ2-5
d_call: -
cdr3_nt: TGCGCCAGCAGCTATGGGGTCGAGACCCAGTACTTC
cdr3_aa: CASSYGVETQYF

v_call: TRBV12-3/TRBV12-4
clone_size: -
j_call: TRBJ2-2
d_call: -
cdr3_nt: TGTGCCAGCAGGATTACAGGAGGCAGAGGGGAGCTGTTTTTT
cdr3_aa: CASRITGGRGELFF

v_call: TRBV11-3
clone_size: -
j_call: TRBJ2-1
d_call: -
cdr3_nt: TGTGCCAGCAGCGTCGGGCGGACCAACAATGAGCAGTTCTTC
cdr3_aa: CASSVGRTNNEQFF

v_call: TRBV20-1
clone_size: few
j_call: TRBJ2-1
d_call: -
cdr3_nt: TGCAGTGCTAGGACCTCGGGACGACGGACCGATGAGCAGTTCTTC
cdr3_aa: CSARTSGRRTDEQFF

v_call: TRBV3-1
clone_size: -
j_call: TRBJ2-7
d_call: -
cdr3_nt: TGTGCCAGCAGCCAGGATTCCGGGACCCTCGGGGAGCAGTACTTC
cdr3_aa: CASSQDSGTLGEQYF

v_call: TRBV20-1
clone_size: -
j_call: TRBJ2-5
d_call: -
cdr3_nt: TGCAGTGCTAGAGACCACGATTTTATACAACAAGAGACCCAGTACTTC
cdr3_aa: CSARDHDFIQQETQYF

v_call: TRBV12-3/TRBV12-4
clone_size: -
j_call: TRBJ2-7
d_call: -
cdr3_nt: TGTGCCAGCAGTGATAGTTACTCCTACGAGCAGTACTTC
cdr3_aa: CASSDSYSYEQYF

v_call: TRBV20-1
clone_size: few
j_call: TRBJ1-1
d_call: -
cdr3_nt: TGCAGTGCTCTGGGCCCGAGGGGCACTGAAGCTTTCTTT
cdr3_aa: CSALGPRGTEAFF

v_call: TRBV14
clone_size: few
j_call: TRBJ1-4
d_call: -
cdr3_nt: TGTGCCAGCAGCCAAGATTTCGTGAATGAAAAACTGTTTTTT
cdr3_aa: CASSQDFVNEKLFF

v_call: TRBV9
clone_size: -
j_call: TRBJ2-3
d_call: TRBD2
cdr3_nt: TGTGCCAGCAGCGTAGCGCAGCAAGCGGGGGCCCACACAGATACGCAGTATTTT
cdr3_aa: CASSVAQQAGAHTDTQYF

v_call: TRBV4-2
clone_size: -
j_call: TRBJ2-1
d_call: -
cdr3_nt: TGTGCCAGCAGCCAAAATCTGGTCGGGTCCTACAATGAGCAGTTCTTC
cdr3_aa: CASSQNLVGSYNEQFF

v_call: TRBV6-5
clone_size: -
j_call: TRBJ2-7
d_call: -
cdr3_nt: TGTGCCAGCAGTTACGAACGGGGTGCAACCTACGAGCAGTACTTC
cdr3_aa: CASSYERGATYEQYF

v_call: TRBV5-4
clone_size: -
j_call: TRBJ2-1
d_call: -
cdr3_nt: TGTGCCAGCAGCTCTTCTGGACTAAACAATGAGCAGTTCTTC
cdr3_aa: CASSSSGLNNEQFF

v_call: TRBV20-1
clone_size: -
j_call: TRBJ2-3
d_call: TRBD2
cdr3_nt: TGCAGTGCTAGAGAACCGGGACTACATACTCTCTCAGATACGCAGTATTTT
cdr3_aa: CSAREPGLHTLSDTQYF

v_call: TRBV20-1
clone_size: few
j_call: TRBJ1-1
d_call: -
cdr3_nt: TGCAGTTCTAAACCGGGCACTGAAGCTTTCTTT
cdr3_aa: CSSKPGTEAFF

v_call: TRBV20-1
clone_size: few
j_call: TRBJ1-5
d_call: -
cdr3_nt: TGCAGTGCTAGAGATGCAGGGCACAATCAGCCCCAGCATTTT
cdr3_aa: CSARDAGHNQPQHF

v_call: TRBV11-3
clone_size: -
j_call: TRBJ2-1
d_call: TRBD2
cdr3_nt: TGTGCCAGCAGCCTGGGACTAGCGGGGGGTTTCTACAATGAGCAGTTCTTC
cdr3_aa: CASSLGLAGGFYNEQFF

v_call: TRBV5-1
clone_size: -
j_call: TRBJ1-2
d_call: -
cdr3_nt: TGCGCCAGCAGTTCCTACGACTGGACAAATGGCTACACCTTC
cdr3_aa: CASSSYDWTNGYTF

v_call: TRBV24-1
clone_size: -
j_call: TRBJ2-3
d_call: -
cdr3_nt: TGTGCCACCAGTGATTCCGGGACTCTCGGCACAGATACGCAGTATTTT
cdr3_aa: CATSDSGTLGTDTQYF

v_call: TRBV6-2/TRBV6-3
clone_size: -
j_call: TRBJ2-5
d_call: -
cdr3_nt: TGTGCGGTGGCCCTGGGAGAGACCCAGTACTTC
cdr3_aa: CAVALGETQYF

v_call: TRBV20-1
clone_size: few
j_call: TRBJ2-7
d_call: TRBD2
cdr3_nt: TGCAGTGCTAGACATAGCGGGAGCTACGAGCAGTACTTC
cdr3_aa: CSARHSGSYEQYF

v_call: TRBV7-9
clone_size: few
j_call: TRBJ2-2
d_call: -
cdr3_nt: TGTGCCAGCAGCTTAGCCACAGGGACCGGGGAGCTGTTTTTT
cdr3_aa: CASSLATGTGELFF

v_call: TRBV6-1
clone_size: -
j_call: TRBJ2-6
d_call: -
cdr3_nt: TGTGCCAGCAGCCCGGGGGGCTCCTCTGGGGCCAACGTCCTGACTTTC
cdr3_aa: CASSPGGSSGANVLTF

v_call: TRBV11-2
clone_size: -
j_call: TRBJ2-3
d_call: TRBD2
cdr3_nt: TGTGCCAGCAGCTTAGGACGGGGGGGAGGCACAGATACGCAGTATTTT
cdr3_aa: CASSLGRGGGTDTQYF

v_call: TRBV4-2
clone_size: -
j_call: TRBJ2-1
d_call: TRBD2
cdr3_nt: TGTGCCAGCAGCCAAGATGGACTAGCGTTCGGGTACAATGAGCAGTTCTTC
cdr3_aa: CASSQDGLAFGYNEQFF

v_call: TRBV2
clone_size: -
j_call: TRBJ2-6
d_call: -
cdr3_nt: TGTGCCAGCACAGGTATCTCTGGGGCCAACGTCCTGACTTTC
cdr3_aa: CASTGISGANVLTF

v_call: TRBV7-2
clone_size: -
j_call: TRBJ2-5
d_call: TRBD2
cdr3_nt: TGTGCCAGCAGCTCGGACGCGGGGGGCCAAGAGACCCAGTACTTC
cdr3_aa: CASSSDAGGQETQYF

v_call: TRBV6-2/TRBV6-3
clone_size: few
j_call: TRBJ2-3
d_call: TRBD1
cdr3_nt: TGTGCCAGCAGACCCCGGGACAGAGCTTTCACAGATACGCAGTATTTT
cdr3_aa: CASRPRDRAFTDTQYF

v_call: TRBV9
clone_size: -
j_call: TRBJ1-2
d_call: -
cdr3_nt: TGTGCCAGCAGCCCTCGGGGCTACACCTTC
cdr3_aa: CASSPRGYTF

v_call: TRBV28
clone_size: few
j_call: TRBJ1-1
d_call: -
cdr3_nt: TGTGCCAGCACTCTCCCAGCCGGCACTGAAGCTTTCTTT
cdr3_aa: CASTLPAGTEAFF

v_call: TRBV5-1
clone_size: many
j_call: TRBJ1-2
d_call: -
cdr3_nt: TGCGCCAGCAGCCAGTCCGGGACGGTCGGCGATGGCTACACCTTC
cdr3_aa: CASSQSGTVGDGYTF